This T cell receptor (beta chain) was identified during a study of blood T cells in healthy people across ages. At least ten counts were recorded for this clonotype. PCR was performed a second time for about 7 to 11 cycles using a sample-barcoded 5' primer and a J-beta primer mix. Each cDNA molecule received a tag from a template-switch adaptor that had 12 random nucleotides. TCRdb fed the 5' RACE reads into MiXCR, producing one record per CDR3 protein. This repertoire shows about 730,000 distinct CDR3 sequences, roughly 44% found once; its top ten account for more than 20%. The sequenced material came from blood. The TCR sequence derives from a woman aged 55-69 years in good health.

CDR3 DNA sequence: TGCGCCAGCAGCCAGGGGGGATTCTACGAGCAGTACTTC. The encoded protein is CASSQGGFYEQYF. The chain has TRBV4-3 and TRBJ2-7; a weak D match, TRBD2 (6 bases). V lost 3 bases, J lost 3 bases, and 9 bases lay in between. The CDR3 runs 13 residues. CDR1 is LGHNA and CDR2 is YSLEER in the germline V gene.